The present T cell receptor beta chain was sequenced within a study of CD8+CD57+ T cells in acquired aplastic anemia. About the study: Sorted CD4+ and CD8+ cell DNA averaged roughly 3.2 ug. CD4+ cell libraries from healthy donors averaged approximately 10 million reads. General study results and limits: Levels of CD8+ Simpson's diversity were not significantly distinct in patients versus controls. Shared by patients and controls, approximately 29 CD8+ CDR3s were abundant in patients.

A remark on this clonotype: No antigen is known for it.

Profiling of TCR beta VDJ combinations and CDR3 sequences used genomic DNA as template. Using its own MiXCR run on the reads, TCRdb lists one record per CDR3 protein. The table records 150,000 to 200,000 distinct CDR3 sequences, 35% to 55% of them present only once. The CDR3 has 14 residues. V was trimmed by 8 bases and J by 7 bases, leaving 23 bases between them. Germline CDR1 and CDR2: SQVTM and ANQGSEA. The origin of this receptor is a human donor in good health. Sequencing was done on a sample of sorted CD4+, CD8+, or CD8+CD57+ T cells (not recorded which) from PBMCs. The chain recombines TRBV29-1 with TRBJ1-2, with D possibly being TRBD1 (5 bases). In DNA, the CDR3 is TGCAGCAGTGGGGGTGTGGGGGAGAAGGGTGGCTACACCTTC. The encoded protein is CSSGGVGEKGGYTF.